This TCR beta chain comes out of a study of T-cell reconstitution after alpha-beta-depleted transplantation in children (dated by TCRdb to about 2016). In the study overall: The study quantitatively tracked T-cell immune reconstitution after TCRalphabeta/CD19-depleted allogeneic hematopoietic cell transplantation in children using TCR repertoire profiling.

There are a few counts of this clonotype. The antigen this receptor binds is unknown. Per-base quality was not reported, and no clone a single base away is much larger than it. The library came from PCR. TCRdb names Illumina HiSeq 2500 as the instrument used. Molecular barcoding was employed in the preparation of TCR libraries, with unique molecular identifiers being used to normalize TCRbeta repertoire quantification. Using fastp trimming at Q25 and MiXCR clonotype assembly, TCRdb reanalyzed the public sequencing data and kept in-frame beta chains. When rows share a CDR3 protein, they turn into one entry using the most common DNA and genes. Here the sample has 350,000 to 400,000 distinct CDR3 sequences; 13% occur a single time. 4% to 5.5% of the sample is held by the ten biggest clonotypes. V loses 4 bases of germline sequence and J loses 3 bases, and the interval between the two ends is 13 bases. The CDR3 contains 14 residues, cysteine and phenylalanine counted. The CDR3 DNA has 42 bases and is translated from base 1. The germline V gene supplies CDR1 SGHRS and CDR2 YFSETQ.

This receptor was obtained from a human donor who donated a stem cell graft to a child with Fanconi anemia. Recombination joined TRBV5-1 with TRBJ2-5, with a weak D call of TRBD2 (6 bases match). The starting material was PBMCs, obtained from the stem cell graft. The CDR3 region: CASSAGRTEETQYF. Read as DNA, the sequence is TGCGCCAGCAGCGCTGGGAGGACCGAAGAGACCCAGTACTTC.